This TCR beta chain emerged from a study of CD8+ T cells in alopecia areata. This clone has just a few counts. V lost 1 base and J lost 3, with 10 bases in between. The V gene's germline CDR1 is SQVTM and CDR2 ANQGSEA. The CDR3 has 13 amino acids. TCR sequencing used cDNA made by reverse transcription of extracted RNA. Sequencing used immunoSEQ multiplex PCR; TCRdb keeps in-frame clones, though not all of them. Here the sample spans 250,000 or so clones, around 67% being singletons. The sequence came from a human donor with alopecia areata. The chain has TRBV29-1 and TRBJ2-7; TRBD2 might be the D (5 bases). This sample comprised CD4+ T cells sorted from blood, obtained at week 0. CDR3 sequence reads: CSVEGARDYEQYF. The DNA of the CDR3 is TGCAGCGTTGAAGGGGCCCGGGACTACGAGCAGTACTTC.